This T cell receptor (beta chain) derives from a study of blood T cell repertoires in COVID-19. Study information: COVID-19 samples, acute and convalescent, were from the United States, Italy and Spain. T cells, B-cell-depleted T cells, or PBMCs provided the cDNA or gDNA that served as material.

A Seattle source enrolled patients during active infection and followed them longitudinally. This CDR3 has 18 amino acids. V was pared by 5 bases and J by 4 bases, with 10 bases of the junction left unmatched. CDR1 is MNHEY, CDR2 SMNVEV, per germline (reference sequence). The authors' processing: Scientists estimated how many nucleated cells there were by amplifying reference gene primers. Clones were sequenced by immunoSEQ multiplex PCR, and TCRdb holds only the in-frame ones, with some missing. Clone size and V and J calls were adopted from that table, with D and trimming inferred from the DNA. The top ten clones hold about 5.6% of a sample with roughly 160,000 clones, roughly 84% of them seen once.

The source of this sequence is a woman between 45 and 60 years old with COVID-19, enrolled during active disease. The sequenced material came from peripheral blood. V is TRBV27 and J is TRBJ2-1; TRBD2 aligns across 14 bases. Here the CDR3 DNA reads TGTGCCAGCAGTCTAACCGGGACTAGCGGGGGCCTTTACAATGAGCAGTTCTTC. It codes for CASSLTGTSGGLYNEQFF.